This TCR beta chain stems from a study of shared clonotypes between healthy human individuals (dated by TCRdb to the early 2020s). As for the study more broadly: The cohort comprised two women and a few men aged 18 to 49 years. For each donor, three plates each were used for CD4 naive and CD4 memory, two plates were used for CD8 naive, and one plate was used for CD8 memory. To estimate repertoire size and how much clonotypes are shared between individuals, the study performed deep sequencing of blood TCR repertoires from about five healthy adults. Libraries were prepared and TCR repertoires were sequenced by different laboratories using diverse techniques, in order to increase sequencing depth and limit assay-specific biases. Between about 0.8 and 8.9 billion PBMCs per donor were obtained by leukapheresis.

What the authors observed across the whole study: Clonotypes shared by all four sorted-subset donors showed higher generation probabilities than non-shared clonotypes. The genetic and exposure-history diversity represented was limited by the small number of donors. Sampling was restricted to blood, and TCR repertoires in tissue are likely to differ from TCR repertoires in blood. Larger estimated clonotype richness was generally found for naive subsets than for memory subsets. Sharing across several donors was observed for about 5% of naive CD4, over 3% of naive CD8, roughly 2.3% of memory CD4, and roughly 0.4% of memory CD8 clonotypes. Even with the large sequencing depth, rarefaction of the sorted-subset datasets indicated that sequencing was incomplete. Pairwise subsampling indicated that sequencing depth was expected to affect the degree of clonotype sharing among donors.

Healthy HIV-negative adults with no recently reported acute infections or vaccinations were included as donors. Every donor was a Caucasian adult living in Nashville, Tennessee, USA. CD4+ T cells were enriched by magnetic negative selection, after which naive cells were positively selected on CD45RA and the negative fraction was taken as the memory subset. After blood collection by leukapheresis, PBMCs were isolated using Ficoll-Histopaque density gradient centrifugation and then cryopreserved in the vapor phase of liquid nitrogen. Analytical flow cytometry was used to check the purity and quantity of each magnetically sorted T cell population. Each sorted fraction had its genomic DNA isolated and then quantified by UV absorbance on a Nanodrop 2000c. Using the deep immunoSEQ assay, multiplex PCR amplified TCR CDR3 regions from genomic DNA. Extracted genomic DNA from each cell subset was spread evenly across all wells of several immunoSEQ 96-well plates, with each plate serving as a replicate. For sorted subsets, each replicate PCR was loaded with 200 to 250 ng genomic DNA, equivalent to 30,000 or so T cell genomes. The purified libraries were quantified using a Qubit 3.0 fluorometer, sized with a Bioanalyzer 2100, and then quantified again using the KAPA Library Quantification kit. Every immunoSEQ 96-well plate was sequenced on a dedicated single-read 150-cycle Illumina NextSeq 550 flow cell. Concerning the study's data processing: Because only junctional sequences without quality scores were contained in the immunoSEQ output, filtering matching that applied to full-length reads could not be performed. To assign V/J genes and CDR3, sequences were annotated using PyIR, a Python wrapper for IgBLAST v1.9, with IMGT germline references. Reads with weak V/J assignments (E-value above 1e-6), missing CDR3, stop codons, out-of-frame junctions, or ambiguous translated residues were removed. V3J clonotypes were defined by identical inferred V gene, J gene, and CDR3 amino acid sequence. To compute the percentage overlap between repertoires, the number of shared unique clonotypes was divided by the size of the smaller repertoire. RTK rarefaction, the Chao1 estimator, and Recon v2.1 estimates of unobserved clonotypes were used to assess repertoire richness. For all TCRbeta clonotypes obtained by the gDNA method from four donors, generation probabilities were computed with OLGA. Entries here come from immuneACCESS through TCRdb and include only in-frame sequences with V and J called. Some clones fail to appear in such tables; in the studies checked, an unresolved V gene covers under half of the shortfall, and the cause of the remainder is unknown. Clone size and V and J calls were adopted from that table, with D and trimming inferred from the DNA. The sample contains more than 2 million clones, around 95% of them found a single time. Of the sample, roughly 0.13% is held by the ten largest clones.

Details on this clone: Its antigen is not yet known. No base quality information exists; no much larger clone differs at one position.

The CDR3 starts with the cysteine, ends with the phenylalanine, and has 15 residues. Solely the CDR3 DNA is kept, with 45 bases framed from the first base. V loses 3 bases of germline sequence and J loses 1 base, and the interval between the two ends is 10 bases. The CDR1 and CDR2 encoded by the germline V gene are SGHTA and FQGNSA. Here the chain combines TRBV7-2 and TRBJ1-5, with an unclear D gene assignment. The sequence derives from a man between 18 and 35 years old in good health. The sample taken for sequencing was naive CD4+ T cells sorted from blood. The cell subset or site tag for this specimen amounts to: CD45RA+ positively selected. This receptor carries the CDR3 CASSFSPQSNQPQHF. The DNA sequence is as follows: TGTGCCAGCAGCTTCTCTCCACAGAGCAATCAGCCCCAGCATTTT.